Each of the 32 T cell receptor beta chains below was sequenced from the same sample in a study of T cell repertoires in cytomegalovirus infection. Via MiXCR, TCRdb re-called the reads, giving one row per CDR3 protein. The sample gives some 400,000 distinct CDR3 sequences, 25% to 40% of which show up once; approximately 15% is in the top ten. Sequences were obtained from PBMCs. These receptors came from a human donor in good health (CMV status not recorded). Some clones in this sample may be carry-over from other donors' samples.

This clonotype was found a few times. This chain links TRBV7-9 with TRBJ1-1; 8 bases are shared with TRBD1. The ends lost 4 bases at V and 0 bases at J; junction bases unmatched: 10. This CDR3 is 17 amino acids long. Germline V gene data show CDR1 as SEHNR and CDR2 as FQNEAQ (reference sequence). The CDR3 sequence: CASSWVRDRYMNTEAFF. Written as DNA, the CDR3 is TGTGCCAGCAGCTGGGTCCGGGACAGGTATATGAACACTGAAGCTTTCTTT.

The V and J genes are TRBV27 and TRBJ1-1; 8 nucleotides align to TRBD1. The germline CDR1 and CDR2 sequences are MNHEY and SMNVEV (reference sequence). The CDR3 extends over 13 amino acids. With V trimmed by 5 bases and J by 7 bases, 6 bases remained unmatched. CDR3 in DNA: TGTGCCAGCAGTAGATTGACAGGGGTTGAAGCTTTCTTT. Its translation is CASSRLTGVEAFF.

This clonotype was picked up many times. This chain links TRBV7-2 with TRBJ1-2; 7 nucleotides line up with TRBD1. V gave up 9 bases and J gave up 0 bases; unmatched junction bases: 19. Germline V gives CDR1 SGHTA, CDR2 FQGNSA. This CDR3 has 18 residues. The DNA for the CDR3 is TGTGCCAGTTCTCAGGGGGGACGCCGGCTTTATGCTAACTATGGCTACACCTTC. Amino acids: CASSQGGRRLYANYGYTF.

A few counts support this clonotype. The CDR3: CASSLPRLAGGPGELFF. CDR3 coding DNA: TGTGCCAGCAGCTTACCGCGGCTAGCGGGGGGGCCAGGGGAGCTGTTTTTT. This chain connects TRBV7-2 to TRBJ2-2; 12 nucleotides agree with TRBD2. Germline V gives CDR1 SGHTA, CDR2 FQGNSA. V shed 2 bases, J shed 8 bases, and the junction held 9 bases outside the gene matches. The CDR3 length is 17 residues.

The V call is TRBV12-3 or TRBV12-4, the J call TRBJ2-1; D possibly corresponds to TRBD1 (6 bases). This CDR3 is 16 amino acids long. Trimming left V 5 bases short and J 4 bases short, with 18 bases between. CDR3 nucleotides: TGTGCCAGCAGTACACCTCGGAAAGGGGGATACAATGAGCAGTTCTTC. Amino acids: CASSTPRKGGYNEQFF.

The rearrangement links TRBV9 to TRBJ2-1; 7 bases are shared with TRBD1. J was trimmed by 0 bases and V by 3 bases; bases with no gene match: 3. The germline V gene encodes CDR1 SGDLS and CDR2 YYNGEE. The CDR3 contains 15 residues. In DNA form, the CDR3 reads TGTGCCAGCAGCGGCCGGGACAGCTCCTACAATGAGCAGTTCTTC. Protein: CASSGRDSSYNEQFF.

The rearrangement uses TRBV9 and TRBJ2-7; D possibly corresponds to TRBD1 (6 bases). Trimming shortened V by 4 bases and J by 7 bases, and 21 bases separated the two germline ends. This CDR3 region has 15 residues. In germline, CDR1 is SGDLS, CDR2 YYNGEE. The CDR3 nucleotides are TGTGCCAGCAGCAAAGGAATAGGGACACCAAGGGAGCAGTACTTC. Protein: CASSKGIGTPREQYF.

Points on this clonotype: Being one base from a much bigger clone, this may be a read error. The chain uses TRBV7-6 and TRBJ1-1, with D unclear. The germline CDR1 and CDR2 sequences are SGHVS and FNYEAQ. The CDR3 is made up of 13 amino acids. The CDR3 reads CASSAGMNTEALF. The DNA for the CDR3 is TGTGCCAGCAGCGCAGGAATGAACACTGAAGCTTTATTT.

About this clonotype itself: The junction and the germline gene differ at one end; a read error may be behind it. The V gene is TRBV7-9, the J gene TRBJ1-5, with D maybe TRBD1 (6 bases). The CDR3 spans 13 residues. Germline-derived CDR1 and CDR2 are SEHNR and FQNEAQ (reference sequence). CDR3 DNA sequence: TGTGCCAGCAGCTTAGCGGGCGGACAGCCCCATCAGTTT. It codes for CASSLAGGQPHQF.

The CDR3 spells CASSTQRGPQETQYF. The CDR3 bases are TGTGCCAGCAGTACCCAGCGGGGGCCGCAAGAGACCCAGTACTTC. V and J are TRBV6-6 and TRBJ2-5; 8 bases are a match to TRBD2. V was pared by 5 bases and J by 2 bases, with 7 bases of the junction left unmatched. Germline V lookup: CDR1 MNHNY, CDR2 SVGAGI (reference sequence). This CDR3 spans 15 amino acids.

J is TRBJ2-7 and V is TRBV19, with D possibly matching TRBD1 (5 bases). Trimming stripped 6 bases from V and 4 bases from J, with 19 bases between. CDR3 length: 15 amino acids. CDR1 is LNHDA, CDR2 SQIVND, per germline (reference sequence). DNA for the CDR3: TGTGCCAGTAGCCACAACCCGGACGCAGGGTACGAGCAGTACTTC. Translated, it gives CASSHNPDAGYEQYF.

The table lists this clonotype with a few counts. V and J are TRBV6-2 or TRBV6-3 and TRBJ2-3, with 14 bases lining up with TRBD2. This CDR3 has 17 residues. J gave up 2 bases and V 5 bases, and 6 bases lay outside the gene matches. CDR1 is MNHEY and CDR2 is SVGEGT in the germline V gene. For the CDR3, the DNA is TGTGCCAGCAGTCGCAGACTAGCGGGGGGGTACACAGATACGCAGTATTTT. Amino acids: CASSRRLAGGYTDTQYF.

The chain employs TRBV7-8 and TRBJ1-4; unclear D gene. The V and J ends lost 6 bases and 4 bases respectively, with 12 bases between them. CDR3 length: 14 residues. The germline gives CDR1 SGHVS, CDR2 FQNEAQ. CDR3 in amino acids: CASSPVGLNEKLFF. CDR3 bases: TGTGCCAGCAGTCCCGTCGGGCTTAATGAAAAACTGTTTTTT.

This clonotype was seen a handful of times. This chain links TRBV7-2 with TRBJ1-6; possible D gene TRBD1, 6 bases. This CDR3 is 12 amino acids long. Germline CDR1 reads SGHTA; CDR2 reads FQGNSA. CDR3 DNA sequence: TGTGAGCTCCGGGACACTAATTCACCCCTCCACTTT. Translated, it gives CELRDTNSPLHF.

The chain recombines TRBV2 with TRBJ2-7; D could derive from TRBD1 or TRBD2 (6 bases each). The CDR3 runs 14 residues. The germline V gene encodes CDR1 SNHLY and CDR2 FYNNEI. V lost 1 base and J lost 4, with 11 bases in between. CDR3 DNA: TGTGCCAGCAGTGAAGACAGGGAGGTGTACGAGCAGTACTTC. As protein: CASSEDREVYEQYF.

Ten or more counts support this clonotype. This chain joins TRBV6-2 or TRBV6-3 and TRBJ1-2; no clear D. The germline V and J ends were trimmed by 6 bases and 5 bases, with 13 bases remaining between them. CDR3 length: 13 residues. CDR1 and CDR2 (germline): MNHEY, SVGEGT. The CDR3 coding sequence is TGTGCCAGCAGCCCCGGGATCCCGTATGGCTACACCTTC. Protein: CASSPGIPYGYTF.

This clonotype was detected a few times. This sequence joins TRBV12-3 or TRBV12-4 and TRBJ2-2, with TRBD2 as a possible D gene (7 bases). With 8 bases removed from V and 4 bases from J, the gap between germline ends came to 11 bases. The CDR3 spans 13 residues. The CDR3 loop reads CASGGAGTGELFF. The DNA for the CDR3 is TGTGCCAGCGGGGGGGCCGGCACCGGGGAGCTGTTTTTT.

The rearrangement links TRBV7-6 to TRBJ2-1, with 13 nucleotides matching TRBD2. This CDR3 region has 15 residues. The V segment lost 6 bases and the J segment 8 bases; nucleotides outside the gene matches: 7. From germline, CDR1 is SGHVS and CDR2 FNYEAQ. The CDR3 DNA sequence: TGTGCCAGCAGACCCTGGACTAGCGGGGGCTATGAGCAGTTCTTC. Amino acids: CASRPWTSGGYEQFF.

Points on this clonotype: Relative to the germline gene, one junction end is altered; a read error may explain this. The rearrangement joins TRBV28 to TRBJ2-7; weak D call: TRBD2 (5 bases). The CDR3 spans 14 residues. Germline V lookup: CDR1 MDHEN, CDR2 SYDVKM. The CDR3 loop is CASSHPRGSHEQSF. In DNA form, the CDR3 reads TGTGCCAGCAGTCACCCCCGGGGTTCCCACGAGCAGTCCTTC.

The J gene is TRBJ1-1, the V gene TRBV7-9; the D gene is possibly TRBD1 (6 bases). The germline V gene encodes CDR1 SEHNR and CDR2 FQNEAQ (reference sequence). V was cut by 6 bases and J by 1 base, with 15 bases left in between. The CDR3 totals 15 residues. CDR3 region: CASSISPTGNTEAFF. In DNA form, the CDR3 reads TGTGCCAGCAGTATATCCCCGACAGGGAACACTGAAGCTTTCTTT.

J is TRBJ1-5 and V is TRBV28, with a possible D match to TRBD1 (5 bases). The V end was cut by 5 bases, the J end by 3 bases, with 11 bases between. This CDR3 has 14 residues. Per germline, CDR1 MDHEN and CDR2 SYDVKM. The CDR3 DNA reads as TGTGCCAGCAGTCGGGGACGGCCCAATCAGCCCCAGCATTTT. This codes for CASSRGRPNQPQHF.

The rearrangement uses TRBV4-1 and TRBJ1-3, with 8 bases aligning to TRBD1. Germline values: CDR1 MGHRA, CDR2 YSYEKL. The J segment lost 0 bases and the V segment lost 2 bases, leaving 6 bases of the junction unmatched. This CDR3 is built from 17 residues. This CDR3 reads CASSQTGTGFSGNTIYF. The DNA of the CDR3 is TGCGCCAGCAGCCAAACCGGGACAGGCTTCTCTGGAAACACCATATATTTT.

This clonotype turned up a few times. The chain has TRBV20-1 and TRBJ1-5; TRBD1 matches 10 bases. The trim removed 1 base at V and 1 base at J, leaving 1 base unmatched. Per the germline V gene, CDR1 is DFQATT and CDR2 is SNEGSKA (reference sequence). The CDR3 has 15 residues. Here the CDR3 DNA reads TGCAGTGCTAGAGTGGGACAGGGGAGCAATCAGCCCCAGCATTTT. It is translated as CSARVGQGSNQPQHF.

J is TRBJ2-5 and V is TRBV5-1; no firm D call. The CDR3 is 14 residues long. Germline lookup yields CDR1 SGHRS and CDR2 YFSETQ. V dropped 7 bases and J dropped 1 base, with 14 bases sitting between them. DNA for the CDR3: TGCGCCAGCGCTCCTGTACAAATCCAAGAGACCCAGTACTTC. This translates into CASAPVQIQETQYF. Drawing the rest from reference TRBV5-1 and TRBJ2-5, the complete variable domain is KAGVTQTPRYLIKTRGQQVTLSCSPISGHRSVSWYQQTPGQGLQFLFEYFSETQRNKGNFPGRFSGRQFSNSRSEMNVSTLELGDSALYLCASAPVQIQETQYFGPGTRLLVL.

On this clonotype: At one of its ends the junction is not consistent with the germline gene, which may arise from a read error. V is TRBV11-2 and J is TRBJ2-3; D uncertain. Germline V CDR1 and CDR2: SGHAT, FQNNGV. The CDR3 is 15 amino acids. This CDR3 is CDSSSHSTYTDTQYF. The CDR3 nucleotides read TGTGACAGCAGCTCCCATAGTACCTACACAGATACGCAGTATTTT.

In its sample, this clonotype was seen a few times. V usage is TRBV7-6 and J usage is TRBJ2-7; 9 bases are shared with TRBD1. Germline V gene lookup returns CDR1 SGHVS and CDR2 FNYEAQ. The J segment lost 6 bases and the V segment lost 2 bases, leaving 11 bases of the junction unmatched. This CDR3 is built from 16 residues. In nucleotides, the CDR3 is TGTGCCAGCAGCTTAACTCCTGGCACAGGGGGCAGCGAGCAGTACTTC. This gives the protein CASSLTPGTGGSEQYF.

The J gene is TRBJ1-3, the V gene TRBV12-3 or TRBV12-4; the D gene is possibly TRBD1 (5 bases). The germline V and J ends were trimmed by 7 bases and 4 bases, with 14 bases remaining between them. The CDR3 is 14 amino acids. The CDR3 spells CASIRQCGGNTIYF. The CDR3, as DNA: TGTGCCAGCATTCGACAGTGCGGAGGAAACACCATATATTTT.

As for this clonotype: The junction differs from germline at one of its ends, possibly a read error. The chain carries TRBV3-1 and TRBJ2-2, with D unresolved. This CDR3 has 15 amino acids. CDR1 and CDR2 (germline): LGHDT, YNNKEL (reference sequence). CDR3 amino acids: CASSRHGDNTWELFF. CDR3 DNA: TGTGCCAGCAGCCGTCACGGCGACAACACCTGGGAGCTGTTTTTT.

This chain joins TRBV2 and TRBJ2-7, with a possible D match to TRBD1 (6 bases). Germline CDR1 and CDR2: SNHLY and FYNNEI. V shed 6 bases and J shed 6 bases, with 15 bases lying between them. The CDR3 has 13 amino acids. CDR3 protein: CASSQKQGLEQYF. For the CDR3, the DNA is TGTGCCAGCAGCCAAAAACAGGGCCTCGAGCAGTACTTC.

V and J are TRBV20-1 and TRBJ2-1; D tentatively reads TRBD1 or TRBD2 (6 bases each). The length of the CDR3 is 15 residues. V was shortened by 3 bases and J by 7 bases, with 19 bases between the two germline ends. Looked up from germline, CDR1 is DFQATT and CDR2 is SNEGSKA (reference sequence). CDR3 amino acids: CSARTGWVGRNEQFF. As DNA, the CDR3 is TGCAGTGCTAGGACAGGCTGGGTTGGGAGGAATGAGCAGTTCTTC.

The CDR3 DNA follows: TGTGCCAGCAGAAACCGGGACAGAAATATGGATACGCAGTATTTT. Protein sequence: CASRNRDRNMDTQYF. The chain combines TRBV7-8 with TRBJ2-3; 7 bases match TRBD1. This CDR3 spans 15 amino acids. With 6 bases clipped from V and 6 bases from J, the junction kept 12 bases outside the gene matches. Germline V gene lookup returns CDR1 SGHVS and CDR2 FQNEAQ.

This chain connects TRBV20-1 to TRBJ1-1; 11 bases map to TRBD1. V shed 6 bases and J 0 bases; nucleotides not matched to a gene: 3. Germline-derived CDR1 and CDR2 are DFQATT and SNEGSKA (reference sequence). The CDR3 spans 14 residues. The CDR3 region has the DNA TGCAGTGCGTGGGACAGGGGGATGAACACTGAAGCTTTCTTT. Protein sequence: CSAWDRGMNTEAFF.